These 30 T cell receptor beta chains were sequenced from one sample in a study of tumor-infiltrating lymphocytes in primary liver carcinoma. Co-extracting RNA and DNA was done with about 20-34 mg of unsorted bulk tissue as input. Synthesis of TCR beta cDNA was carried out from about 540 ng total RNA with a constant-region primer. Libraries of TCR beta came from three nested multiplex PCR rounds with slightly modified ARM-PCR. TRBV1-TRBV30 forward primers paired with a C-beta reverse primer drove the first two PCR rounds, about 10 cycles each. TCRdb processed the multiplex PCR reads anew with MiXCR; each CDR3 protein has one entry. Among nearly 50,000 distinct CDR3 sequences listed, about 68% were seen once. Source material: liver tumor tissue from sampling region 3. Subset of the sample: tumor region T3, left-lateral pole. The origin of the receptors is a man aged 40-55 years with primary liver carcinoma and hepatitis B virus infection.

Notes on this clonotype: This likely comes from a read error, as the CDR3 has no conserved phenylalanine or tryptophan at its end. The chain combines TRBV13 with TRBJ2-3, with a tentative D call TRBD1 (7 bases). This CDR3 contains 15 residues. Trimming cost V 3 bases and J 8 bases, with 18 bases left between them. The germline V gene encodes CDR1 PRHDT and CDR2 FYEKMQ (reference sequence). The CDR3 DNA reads TGTGCCAGCAGCTTGGGACAGAAGCACGGGGGTACGCAGTATCTT. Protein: CASSLGQKHGGTQYL.

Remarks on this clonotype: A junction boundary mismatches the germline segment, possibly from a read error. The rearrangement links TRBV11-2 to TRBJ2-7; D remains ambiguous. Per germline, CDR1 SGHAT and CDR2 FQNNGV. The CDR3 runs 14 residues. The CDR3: CANSLIDTAYEHYF. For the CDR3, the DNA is TGTGCCAACAGCTTAATTGACACTGCCTACGAGCACTACTTC.

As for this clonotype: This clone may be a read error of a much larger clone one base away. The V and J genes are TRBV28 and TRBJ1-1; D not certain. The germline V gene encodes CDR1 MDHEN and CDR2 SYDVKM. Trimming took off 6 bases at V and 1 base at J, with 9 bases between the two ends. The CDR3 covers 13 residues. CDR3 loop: CASRLLQNTEAFF. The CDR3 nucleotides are TGTGCCAGCAGACTACTACAGAACACTGAAGCTTTCTTT. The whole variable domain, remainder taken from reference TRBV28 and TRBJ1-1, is DVKVTQSSRYLVKRTGEKVFLECVQDMDHENMFWYRQDPGLGLRLIYFSYDVKMKEKGDIPEGYSVSREKKERFSLILESASTNQTSMYLCASRLLQNTEAFFGQGTRLTVV.

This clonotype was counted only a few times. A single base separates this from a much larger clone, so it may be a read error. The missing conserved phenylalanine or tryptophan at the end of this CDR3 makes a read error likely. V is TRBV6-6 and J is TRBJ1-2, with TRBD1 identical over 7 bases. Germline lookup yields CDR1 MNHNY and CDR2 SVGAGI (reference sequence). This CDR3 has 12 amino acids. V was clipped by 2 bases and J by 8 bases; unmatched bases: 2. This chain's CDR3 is CASSYETGGYTL. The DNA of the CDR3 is TGTGCCAGCAGTTACGAGACAGGGGGCTACACCCTC.

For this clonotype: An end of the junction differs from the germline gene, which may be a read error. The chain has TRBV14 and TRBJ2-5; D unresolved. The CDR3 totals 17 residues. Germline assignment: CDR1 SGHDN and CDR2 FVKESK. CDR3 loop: CASSQDHAPEFQETQHF. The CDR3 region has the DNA TGTGCCAGCAGTCAAGACCATGCCCCGGAGTTCCAAGAGACCCAGCACTTC.

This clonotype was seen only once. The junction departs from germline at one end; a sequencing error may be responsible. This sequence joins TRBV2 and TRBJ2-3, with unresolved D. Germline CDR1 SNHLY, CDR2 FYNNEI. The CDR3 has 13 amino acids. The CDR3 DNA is TGTGCCGGCAGTGGTTCAAGCACAGATACGCAGTATTTT. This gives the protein CAGSGSSTDTQYF.

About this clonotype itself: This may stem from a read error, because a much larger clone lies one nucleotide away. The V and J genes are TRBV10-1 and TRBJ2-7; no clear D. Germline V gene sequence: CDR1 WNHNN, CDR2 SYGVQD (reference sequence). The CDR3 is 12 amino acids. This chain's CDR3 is CASGENGGEQYF. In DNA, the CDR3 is TGCGCCAGCGGTGAGAATGGTGGCGAGCAGTACTTC.

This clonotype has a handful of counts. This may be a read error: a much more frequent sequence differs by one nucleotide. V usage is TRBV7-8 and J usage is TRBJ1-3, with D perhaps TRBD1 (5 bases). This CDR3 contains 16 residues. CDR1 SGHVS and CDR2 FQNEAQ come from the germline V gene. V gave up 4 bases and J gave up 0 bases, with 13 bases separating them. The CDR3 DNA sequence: TGTGCCAGCAGCTCCCGACTGGGACCCTCTGGAAACACCATATATTTT. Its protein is CASSSRLGPSGNTIYF. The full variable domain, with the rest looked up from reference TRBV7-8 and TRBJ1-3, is GAGVSQSPRYKVAKRGQDVALRCDPISGHVSLFWYQQALGQGPEFLTYFQNEAQLDKSGLPSDRFFAERPEGSVSTLKIQRTQQEDSAVYLCASSSRLGPSGNTIYFGEGSWLTVV.

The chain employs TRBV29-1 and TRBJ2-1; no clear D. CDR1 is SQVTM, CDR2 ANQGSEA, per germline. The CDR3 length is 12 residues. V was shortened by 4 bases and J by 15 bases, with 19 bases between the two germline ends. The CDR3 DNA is TGCAGCGTTGTTGATGAGATAAGTGAGTGGTTCTTC. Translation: CSVVDEISEWFF.

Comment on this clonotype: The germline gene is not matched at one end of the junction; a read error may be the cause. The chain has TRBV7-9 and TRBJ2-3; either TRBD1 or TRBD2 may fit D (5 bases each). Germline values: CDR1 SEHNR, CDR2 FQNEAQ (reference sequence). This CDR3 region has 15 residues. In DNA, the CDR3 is TGCGCCCGCAGCTTGAGGGACGGATACACAGATACGCAGTATTTT. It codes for CARSLRDGYTDTQYF.

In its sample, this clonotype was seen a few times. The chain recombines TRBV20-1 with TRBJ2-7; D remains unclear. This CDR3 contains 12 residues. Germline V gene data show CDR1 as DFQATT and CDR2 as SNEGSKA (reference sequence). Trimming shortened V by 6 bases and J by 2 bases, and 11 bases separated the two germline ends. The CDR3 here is CSAQDGAYEQYF. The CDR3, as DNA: TGCAGTGCCCAAGACGGAGCCTACGAGCAGTACTTC.

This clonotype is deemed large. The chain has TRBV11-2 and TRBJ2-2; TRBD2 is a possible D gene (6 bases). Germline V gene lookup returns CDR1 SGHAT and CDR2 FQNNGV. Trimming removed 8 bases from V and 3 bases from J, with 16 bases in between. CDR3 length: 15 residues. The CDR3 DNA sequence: TGTGCCAGCCTCCCACCGGGAGTGTACACCGGGGAGCTGTTTTTT. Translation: CASLPPGVYTGELFF. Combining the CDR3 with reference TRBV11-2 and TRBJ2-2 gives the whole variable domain EAGVAQSPRYKIIEKRQSVAFWCNPISGHATLYWYQQILGQGPKLLIQFQNNGVVDDSQLPKDRFSAERLKGVDSTLKIQPAKLEDSAVYLCASLPPGVYTGELFFGEGSRLTVL.

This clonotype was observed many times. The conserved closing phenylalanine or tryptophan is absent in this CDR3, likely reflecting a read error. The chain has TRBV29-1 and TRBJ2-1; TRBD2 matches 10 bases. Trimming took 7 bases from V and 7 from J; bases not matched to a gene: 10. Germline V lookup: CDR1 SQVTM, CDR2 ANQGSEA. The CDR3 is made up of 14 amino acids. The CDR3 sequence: CSAGASGRSNEQFL. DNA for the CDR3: TGCAGCGCTGGGGCTAGCGGGAGATCGAATGAGCAGTTCCTC.

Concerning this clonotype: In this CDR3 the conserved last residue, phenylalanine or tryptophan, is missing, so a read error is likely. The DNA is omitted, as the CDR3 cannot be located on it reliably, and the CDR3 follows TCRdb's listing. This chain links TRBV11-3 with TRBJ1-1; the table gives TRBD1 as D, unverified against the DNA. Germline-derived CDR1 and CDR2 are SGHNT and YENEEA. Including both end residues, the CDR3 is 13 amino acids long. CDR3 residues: CASSLAGGTVASY.

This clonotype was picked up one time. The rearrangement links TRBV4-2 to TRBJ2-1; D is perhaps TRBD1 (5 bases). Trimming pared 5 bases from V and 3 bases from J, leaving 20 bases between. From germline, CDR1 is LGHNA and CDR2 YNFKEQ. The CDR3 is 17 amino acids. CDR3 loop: CASSSRVDSTVYNEQFF. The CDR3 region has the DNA TGTGCCAGCAGCTCTCGTGTTGACAGTACAGTCTACAATGAGCAGTTCTTC.

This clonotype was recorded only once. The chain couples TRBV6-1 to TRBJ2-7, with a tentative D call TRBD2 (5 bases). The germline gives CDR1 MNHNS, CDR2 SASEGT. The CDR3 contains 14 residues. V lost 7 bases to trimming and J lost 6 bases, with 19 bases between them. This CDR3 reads CASTPSWSEGEQYF. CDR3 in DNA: TGTGCCAGCACCCCTAGCTGGAGTGAGGGCGAGCAGTACTTC.

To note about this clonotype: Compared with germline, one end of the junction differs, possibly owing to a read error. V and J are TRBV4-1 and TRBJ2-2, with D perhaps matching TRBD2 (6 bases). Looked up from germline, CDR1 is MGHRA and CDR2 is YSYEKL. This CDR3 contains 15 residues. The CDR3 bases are TGCGCCAGCAGCCTGAGACCGGGAGAAGTCGGGGAGATGTTTTTT. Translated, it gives CASSLRPGEVGEMFF.

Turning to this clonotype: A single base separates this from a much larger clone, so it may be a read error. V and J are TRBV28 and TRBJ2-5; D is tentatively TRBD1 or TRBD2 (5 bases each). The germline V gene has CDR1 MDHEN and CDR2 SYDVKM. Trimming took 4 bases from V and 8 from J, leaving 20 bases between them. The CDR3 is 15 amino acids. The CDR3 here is CASSSALGAWDTQYF. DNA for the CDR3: TGTGCCAGCAGTTCCGCACTAGGGGCGTGGGACACCCAGTACTTC.

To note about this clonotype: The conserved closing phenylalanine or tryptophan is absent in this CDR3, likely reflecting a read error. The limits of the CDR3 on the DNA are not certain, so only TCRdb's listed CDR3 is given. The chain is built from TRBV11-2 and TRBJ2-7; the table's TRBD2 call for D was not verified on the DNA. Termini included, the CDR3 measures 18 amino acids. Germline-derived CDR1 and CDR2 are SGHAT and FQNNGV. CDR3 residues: CASSLSVELAGGGYELYL.

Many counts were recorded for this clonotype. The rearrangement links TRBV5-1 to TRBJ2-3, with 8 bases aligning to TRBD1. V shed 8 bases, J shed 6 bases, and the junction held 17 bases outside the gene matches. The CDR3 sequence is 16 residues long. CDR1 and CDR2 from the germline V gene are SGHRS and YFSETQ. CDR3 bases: TGCGCCAGGACGCCGCTCGGACAGGGCCTCTACGATACGCAGTATTTT. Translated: CARTPLGQGLYDTQYF.

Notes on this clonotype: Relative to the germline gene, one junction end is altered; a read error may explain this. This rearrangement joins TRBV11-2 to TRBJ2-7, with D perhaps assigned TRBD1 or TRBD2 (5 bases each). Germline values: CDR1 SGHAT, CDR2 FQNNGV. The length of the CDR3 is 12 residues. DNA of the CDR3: TGTGCCAGGAGCACGAGGGGCTACGAGGAGTACTTC. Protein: CARSTRGYEEYF.

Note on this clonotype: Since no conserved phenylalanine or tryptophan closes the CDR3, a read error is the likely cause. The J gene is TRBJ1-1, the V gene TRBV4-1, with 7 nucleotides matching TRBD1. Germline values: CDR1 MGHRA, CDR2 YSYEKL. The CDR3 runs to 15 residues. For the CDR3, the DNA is TGCGCCAGTAGCCCAGTGCTAACAGGGGAAATGGAAGCTTTCCTT. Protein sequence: CASSPVLTGEMEAFL.

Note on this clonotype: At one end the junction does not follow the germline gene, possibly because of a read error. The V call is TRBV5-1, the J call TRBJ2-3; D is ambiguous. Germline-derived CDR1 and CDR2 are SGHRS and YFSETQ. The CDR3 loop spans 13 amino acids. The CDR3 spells CASQQRPGDTQYF. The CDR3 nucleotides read TGCGCCAGTCAACAGAGGCCTGGAGATACTCAGTATTTT.

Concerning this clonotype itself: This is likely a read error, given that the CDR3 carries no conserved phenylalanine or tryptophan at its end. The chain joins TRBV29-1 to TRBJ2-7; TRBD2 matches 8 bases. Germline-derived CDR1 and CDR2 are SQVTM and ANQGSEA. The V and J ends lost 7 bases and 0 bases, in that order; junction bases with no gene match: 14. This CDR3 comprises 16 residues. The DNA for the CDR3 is TGCAGCGCCCCGGGGACTAGTAGGAGGCACTCCTACGAGCAGTACTTA. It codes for CSAPGTSRRHSYEQYL.

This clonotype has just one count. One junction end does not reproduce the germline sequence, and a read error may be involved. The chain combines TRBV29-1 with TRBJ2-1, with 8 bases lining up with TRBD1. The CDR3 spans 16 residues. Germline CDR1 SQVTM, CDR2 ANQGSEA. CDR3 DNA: TGCAGCCTTGAATGGGACAGGATTATATCTTACAATGAGCAGTTCTTT. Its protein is CSLEWDRIISYNEQFF.

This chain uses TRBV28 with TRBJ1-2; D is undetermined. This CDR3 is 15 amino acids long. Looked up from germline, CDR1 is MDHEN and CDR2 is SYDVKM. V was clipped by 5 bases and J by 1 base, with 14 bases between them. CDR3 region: CASSPRRSINYGYTF. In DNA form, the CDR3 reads TGTGCCAGCAGTCCCCGGCGGAGCATTAACTATGGCTACACCTTC.

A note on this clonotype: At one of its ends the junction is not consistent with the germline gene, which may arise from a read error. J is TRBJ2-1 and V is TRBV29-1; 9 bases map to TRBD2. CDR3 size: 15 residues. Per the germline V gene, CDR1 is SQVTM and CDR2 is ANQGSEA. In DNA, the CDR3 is TGCAGCGTCGAAGATAGTAGCGGGAGACTGGATGAGCAGCTCTTC. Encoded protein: CSVEDSSGRLDEQLF.

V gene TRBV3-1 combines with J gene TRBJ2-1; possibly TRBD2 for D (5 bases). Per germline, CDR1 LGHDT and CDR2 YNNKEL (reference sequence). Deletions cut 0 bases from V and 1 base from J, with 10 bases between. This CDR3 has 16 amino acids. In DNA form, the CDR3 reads TGTGCCAGCAGCCAAGATGGAGGCCTATCCTACAATGAGCAGTTCTTC. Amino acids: CASSQDGGLSYNEQFF.

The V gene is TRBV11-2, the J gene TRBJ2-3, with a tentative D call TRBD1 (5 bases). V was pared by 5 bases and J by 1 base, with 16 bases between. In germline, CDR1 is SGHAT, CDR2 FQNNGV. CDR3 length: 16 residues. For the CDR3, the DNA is TGTGCCAGCAGCCCGCTGAAGGGCAGGGGCACAGATACGCAGTATTTT. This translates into CASSPLKGRGTDTQYF.

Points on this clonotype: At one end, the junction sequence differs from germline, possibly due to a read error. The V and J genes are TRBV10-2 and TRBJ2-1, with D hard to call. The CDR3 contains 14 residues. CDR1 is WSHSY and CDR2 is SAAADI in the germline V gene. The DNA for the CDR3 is TGTGCCATCAGTGATTTTAGCTCCTACAATGAGCAGTTCTTC. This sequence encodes CAISDFSSYNEQFF.